This T cell receptor (beta chain) is from a study of blood T cell repertoires in COVID-19. This CDR3 region has 13 residues. Germline V lookup: CDR1 SNHLY, CDR2 FYNNEI. V shed 8 bases, J shed 4 bases, and the junction held 7 bases outside the gene matches. TCRdb keeps only in-frame clones here, not all; method: immunoSEQ multiplex PCR. Of roughly 100,000 clones detected, roughly 89% appear once; the ten largest clones hold 15% to 20%. The sequenced sample consisted of peripheral blood. The rearrangement uses TRBV2 and TRBJ1-1, with TRBD1 matching 7 bases. This TCR was sampled from a woman of 80 years or more in a cohort sampled during active COVID-19. CDR3 sequence (DNA): TGTGCCAGCGGCACAGGGGAGAGCACTGAAGCTTTCTTT. Translating gives CASGTGESTEAFF.